This T cell receptor beta chain was sequenced during a study of T cells in Graves' hyperthyroidism and ophthalmopathy. On the study more broadly: Peripheral blood draws took place at initial diagnosis, ahead of any treatment.

Germline CDR1 DFQATT, CDR2 SNEGSKA (reference sequence). Trimming took 0 bases from V and 1 from J, leaving 21 bases between them. The CDR3 is made up of 18 amino acids. RNA transcripts provided the source from which TCR beta CDR3 regions were amplified. The HTBI set primed first-round TCR CDR3 RT-PCR. Each CDR3 protein gets one entry after TCRdb re-called the multiplex PCR reads with MiXCR. The table has about 700,000 distinct CDR3 sequences, about 15% seen once. Sequences were obtained from blood. V gene TRBV20-1 combines with J gene TRBJ2-5; maybe TRBD2 (6 bases). The source of this sequence is a woman aged 18-35 years with Graves' hyperthyroidism. In DNA, the CDR3 is TGCAGTGCTAGAGATCTCGGGCTAGCGTGGGTGGGCCAAGAGACCCAGTACTTC. Amino acid sequence: CSARDLGLAWVGQETQYF.